These T cell receptor beta chains were read from a single sample in a study of blood T cell repertoires in COVID-19. The protocol was immunoSEQ multiplex PCR, while the TCRdb copy is restricted to in-frame clones and leaves out a portion. This sample has about 39,000 clones, with roughly 88% found just once. The sample consisted of peripheral blood. The receptors here all came from a human donor in a cohort sampled during active COVID-19. Both conserved end residues are part of each CDR3. A D gene is named only where the DNA matches it firmly. Part of the rows lack a size; the others show once, few, many or a class for expanded clones.

abundance,j_gene,len,d_gene,v_gene,CDR3nt,CDR3aa
-,TRBJ2-7,15,TRBD1,TRBV5-3,TGTGCCAGAAGCTTCAGACAGGGCCGTAGCTACGAGCAGTACTTC,CARSFRQGRSYEQYF
-,TRBJ1-1,13,-,TRBV2,TGTGCCAGCAGAAATCAGGGGAACACTGAAGCTTTCTTT,CASRNQGNTEAFF
once,TRBJ2-7,15,TRBD2,TRBV19,TGTGCCAGTAGTACCGGCCTAGCGGGATACTACGAGCAGTACTTC,CASSTGLAGYYEQYF
-,TRBJ2-1,13,-,TRBV19,TGTGCCAGTAGTATCAGGACATACAATGAGCAGTTCTTC,CASSIRTYNEQFF
-,TRBJ2-1,16,-,TRBV27,TGTGCCAGCAGCAACCCAAGCAATCACGGGGACAATGAGCAGTTCTTC,CASSNPSNHGDNEQFF
-,TRBJ1-6,14,-,TRBV3-1/TRBV3-2,TGTGCCAGCAGCCAAGCGGGACTGAATTCACCCCTCCACTTT,CASSQAGLNSPLHF
-,TRBJ2-7,15,TRBD2,TRBV10-3,TGTGCCATCAGTGAGGTACTAGCGGGGGATCACGAGCAGTACTTC,CAISEVLAGDHEQYF
-,TRBJ2-7,12,-,TRBV10-3,TGTGCCACTAGTGCTAGCTCCTACGAGCAGTACTTC,CATSASSYEQYF
-,TRBJ1-2,13,TRBD1,TRBV7-2,TGTGCCAGCAGCACAACAGGGGGCTATGGCTACACCTTC,CASSTTGGYGYTF
-,TRBJ2-1,15,-,TRBV19,TGTGCCAGTAGTATAGGGGCAGGTATCTACAATGAGCAGTTCTTC,CASSIGAGIYNEQFF
-,TRBJ1-5,15,-,TRBV28,TGTGCCAGCAGTTTTAGGAGGGGGAGGGGTCAGCCCCAGCATTTT,CASSFRRGRGQPQHF
-,TRBJ2-1,15,TRBD2,TRBV9,TGTGCCAGCAGCCAAAGCGGGGGGGCGCACAATGAGCAGTTCTTC,CASSQSGGAHNEQFF
-,TRBJ2-5,18,TRBD2,TRBV6-2/TRBV6-3,TGTGCCAGCAGTTACACCGTGACTAGCGGGGGGTACCAAGAGACCCAGTACTTC,CASSYTVTSGGYQETQYF
-,TRBJ2-6,18,TRBD2,TRBV5-1,TGCGCCAGCAGCTTGGATCCTAGCGGGGGGGCTGGGGCCAACGTCCTGACTTTC,CASSLDPSGGAGANVLTF